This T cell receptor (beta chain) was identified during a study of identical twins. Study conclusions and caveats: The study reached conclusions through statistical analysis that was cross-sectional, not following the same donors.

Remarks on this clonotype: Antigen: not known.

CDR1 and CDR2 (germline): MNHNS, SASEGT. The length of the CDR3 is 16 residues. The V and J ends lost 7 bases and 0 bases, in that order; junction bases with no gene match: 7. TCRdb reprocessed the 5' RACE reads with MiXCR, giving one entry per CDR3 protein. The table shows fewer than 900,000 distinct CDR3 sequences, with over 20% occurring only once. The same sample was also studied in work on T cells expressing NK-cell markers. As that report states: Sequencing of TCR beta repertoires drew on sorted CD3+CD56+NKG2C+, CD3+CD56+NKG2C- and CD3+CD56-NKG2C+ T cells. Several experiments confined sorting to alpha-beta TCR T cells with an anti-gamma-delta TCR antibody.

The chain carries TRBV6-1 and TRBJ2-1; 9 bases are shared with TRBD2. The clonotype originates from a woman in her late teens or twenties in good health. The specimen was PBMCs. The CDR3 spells CASTKRGGASYNEQFF. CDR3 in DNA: TGTGCCAGCACCAAGCGCGGGGGGGCCTCCTACAATGAGCAGTTCTTC.